The TCR beta chain under discussion was sequenced for a study of blood T cell repertoires in COVID-19. For the study at large: Acute and convalescent COVID-19 samples came from the United States, Italy and Spain. In each case, the material was cDNA or gDNA derived from T cells, B-cell-depleted T cells, or PBMCs.

Per the study methods: Reference gene primer amplification yielded estimated nucleated cell counts. Profiling relied on immunoSEQ multiplex PCR, and the TCRdb table lists in-frame clones only, not all of them. The DNA gave D and trimming, while V, J and clone size come from that table. This sample has 81,000 or so clones, with about 92% found just once. The sequenced sample was peripheral blood. This receptor was obtained from an older woman with active COVID-19.

The CDR3, as DNA: TGTGCCAGCAGTGAGAAGGCAGGGAGGTGGAATGAGCAGTTCTTC. It codes for CASSEKAGRWNEQFF. This rearrangement joins TRBV2 to TRBJ2-1; D might be TRBD2 (6 bases). The CDR3 runs to 15 residues. V lost 3 bases and J 7 bases, leaving 16 bases between the germline ends. Germline-derived CDR1 and CDR2 are SNHLY and FYNNEI.